The 20 T cell receptor beta chains below were found in one sample sequenced in a study of Ad26.COV2.S vaccination and SARS-CoV-2 variants. The method was immunoSEQ multiplex PCR; TCRdb's version includes in-frame clones alone and lacks a portion of them. The sample records about 440,000 clones, 87% being singletons. Treatment reported: 15 to 20 received Ad26.COV2.S at low or high dose, single or two shots; 5 received placebo; per-sample allocation not given. Sampling occurred on day 63 after the first vaccine or placebo injection. Sequencing was performed on peripheral blood, taken in a trial of Ad26.COV2.S vaccine versus placebo. The receptors here all came from a person aged 18-65 years who received the Ad26.COV2.S COVID-19 vaccine or a placebo.

V usage is TRBV19 and J usage is TRBJ1-1; 7 bases map to TRBD1. CDR3 length equals 14 residues. V trimming: 7 bases; J trimming: 3 bases; junction bases outside the gene matches: 8. The germline gives CDR1 LNHDA, CDR2 SQIVND (reference sequence). The CDR3 sequence is CASTGDSQYTEAFF. The CDR3 DNA is TGTGCCAGTACCGGGGACAGCCAATACACTGAAGCTTTCTTT.

The chain is built from TRBV6-6 and TRBJ2-1; 11 bases line up with TRBD2. V gave up 6 bases and J gave up 10 bases; unmatched junction bases: 14. The CDR3 extends over 16 amino acids. CDR1 and CDR2 (germline): MNHNY, SVGAGI (reference sequence). The CDR3 loop is CASRADSGRVRGEQFF. DNA of the CDR3: TGTGCCAGCAGGGCCGATAGCGGGAGGGTACGAGGGGAGCAGTTCTTC.

The chain combines TRBV19 with TRBJ1-1; TRBD1 aligns across 7 bases. The germline gives CDR1 LNHDA, CDR2 SQIVND (reference sequence). CDR3 size: 13 residues. Losses at the gene ends were 6 bases for V and 4 bases for J; bases not matched to a gene: 5. CDR3 amino acids: CASRNRDSTEAFF. The CDR3 bases are TGTGCCAGTAGGAACAGGGACAGCACTGAAGCTTTCTTT.

This chain uses TRBV5-1 with TRBJ1-1; maybe TRBD1 (6 bases). The CDR3 is 17 residues long. Trimming took 1 base from V and 2 from J, leaving 18 bases between them. Germline CDR1 SGHRS, CDR2 YFSETQ. The CDR3 loop reads CASSLKPGASVNTEAFF. In DNA form, the CDR3 reads TGCGCCAGCAGCTTGAAACCGGGGGCGTCGGTCAACACTGAAGCTTTCTTT. The full variable domain, with the rest looked up from reference TRBV5-1 and TRBJ1-1, is KAGVTQTPRYLIKTRGQQVTLSCSPISGHRSVSWYQQTPGQGLQFLFEYFSETQRNKGNFPGRFSGRQFSNSRSEMNVSTLELGDSALYLCASSLKPGASVNTEAFFGQGTRLTVV.

The J gene is TRBJ2-3, the V gene TRBV2; TRBD2 might be the D (6 bases). The V and J ends lost 8 bases and 10 bases respectively, with 22 bases between them. CDR1 is SNHLY, CDR2 FYNNEI, per germline. The CDR3 consists of 14 residues. DNA of the CDR3: TGTGCCAGCTGGGCGGGGAACCCTTCGGGAGCGCAGTATTTT. Protein product: CASWAGNPSGAQYF. Filled out from reference TRBV2 and TRBJ2-3, the complete variable domain reads EPEVTQTPSHQVTQMGQEVILRCVPISNHLYFYWYRQILGQKVEFLVSFYNNEISEKSEIFDDQFSVERPDGSNFTLKIRSTKLEDSAMYFCASWAGNPSGAQYFGPGTRLTVL.

The rearrangement links TRBV5-1 to TRBJ2-1; 9 bases line up with TRBD2. V was clipped by 2 bases and J by 0 bases; unmatched bases: 3. Germline CDR1 SGHRS, CDR2 YFSETQ. The CDR3 consists of 16 residues. CDR3 DNA: TGCGCCAGCAGCTTAGGACTAGCGACCTCCTACAATGAGCAGTTCTTC. Amino acids: CASSLGLATSYNEQFF.

The chain has TRBV6-1 and TRBJ2-7; D gene uncertain. Trimming left V 1 base short and J 0 bases short, with 10 bases between. Germline CDR1 is MNHNS and CDR2 is SASEGT. The CDR3 spans 15 residues. Written as DNA, the CDR3 is TGTGCCAGCAGTGAAGGGGCGGTAAACTCCTACGAGCAGTACTTC. As protein: CASSEGAVNSYEQYF.

The genes are TRBV5-1 and TRBJ1-1; D remains ambiguous. The CDR3 sequence is 13 residues long. The germline V gene has CDR1 SGHRS and CDR2 YFSETQ. With 2 bases removed from V and 3 bases from J, the gap between germline ends came to 8 bases. Here the CDR3 reads CASSFWKDTEAFF. The CDR3 bases are TGCGCCAGCAGCTTTTGGAAGGACACTGAAGCTTTCTTT.

CDR3 residues: CASSSFSGQPQHF. Written as DNA, the CDR3 is TGTGCCAGCAGTTCCTTCAGCGGTCAGCCCCAGCATTTT. The chain uses TRBV27 and TRBJ1-5; D gene uncertain. Germline V gene sequence: CDR1 MNHEY, CDR2 SMNVEV (reference sequence). Trimming shortened V by 4 bases and J by 6 bases, and 10 bases separated the two germline ends. The CDR3 has 13 residues.

This clone was counted a single time. In DNA, the CDR3 is TGTGCCAGCAGTGAAGCGTGGACCCTACCTGTTGGTCCGCCCCAGCATTTT. It translates to CASSEAWTLPVGPPQHF. The rearrangement links TRBV6-1 to TRBJ1-5; D unclear. Per the germline V gene, CDR1 is MNHNS and CDR2 is SASEGT. CDR3 length: 17 amino acids. The V gene lost 0 bases and the J gene lost 9 bases, with 21 bases spanning the gap.

This clone occurred once. The V call is TRBV30, the J call TRBJ1-2; TRBD1 agrees at 7 bases. CDR1 and CDR2 (germline): GTSNPN, SVGIG (reference sequence). V lost 4 bases to trimming and J lost 8 bases; unmatched junction nucleotides: 10. The CDR3 is 13 residues long. For the CDR3, the DNA is TGTGCCTGGAACTCTATTTCCAGGGGGGGCTACACCTTC. It specifies CAWNSISRGGYTF.

CDR3 nucleotide sequence: TGTGCCAGCAGTAAAGGACAGGGGGGCTACACCTTC. This gives the protein CASSKGQGGYTF. V and J are TRBV2 and TRBJ1-2, with TRBD1 matching over 9 bases. V lost 5 bases, J lost 8 bases, and 3 bases stayed unmatched. The length of the CDR3 is 12 residues. Germline V gives CDR1 SNHLY, CDR2 FYNNEI. Using reference TRBV2 and TRBJ1-2 for the parts outside the CDR3, the full variable domain is EPEVTQTPSHQVTQMGQEVILRCVPISNHLYFYWYRQILGQKVEFLVSFYNNEISEKSEIFDDQFSVERPDGSNFTLKIRSTKLEDSAMYFCASSKGQGGYTFGSGTRLTVV.

The rearrangement joins TRBV21-1 to TRBJ1-5; the table assigns TRBD1, which was not confirmed against the DNA. TRBV21-1 is termed a pseudogene. This CDR3 spans 16 amino acids. The CDR3 sequence is CASRDRKIVADQPQHF. The CDR3 DNA reads TGTGCCAGCAGGGACAGGAAGATCGTGGCTGATCAGCCCCAGCATTTT.

V gene TRBV12-2 combines with J gene TRBJ2-1. TRBV12-2 is a recognized pseudogene. This CDR3 comprises 17 residues. The CDR3 is CASRLPLDMRYYNEQFF. As DNA, the CDR3 is TGTGCAAGTCGCTTACCTTTAGACATGAGGTACTACAATGAGCAGTTCTTC.

The chain uses TRBV29-1 and TRBJ2-1, with 10 bases that match TRBD2. Germline lookup yields CDR1 SQVTM and CDR2 ANQGSEA. V lost 7 bases and J lost 6; bases outside the gene matches: 18. This CDR3 is 17 amino acids long. CDR3 coding DNA: TGCAGCGCCCGAACTGGTTTTGGGCTAGCGGGGGTCAATGAGCAGTTCTTC. Its protein product is CSARTGFGLAGVNEQFF.

Regarding this clone: The sample carries other DNA sequences with the same CDR3. This chain joins TRBV30 and TRBJ2-1; D unclear. The CDR3 totals 11 residues. V lost 0 bases and J lost 8, with 5 bases in between. CDR1 and CDR2 from the germline V gene are GTSNPN and SVGIG (reference sequence). Here the CDR3 reads CAWSVLDEQFF. CDR3 in DNA: TGTGCCTGGAGTGTTTTGGATGAGCAGTTCTTC.

The table lists this clone with a count of one. The V and J genes are TRBV6-2 or TRBV6-3 and TRBJ2-1; D perhaps matches TRBD1 (5 bases). V lost 2 bases and J 8 bases, leaving 16 bases between the germline ends. Germline V gene sequence: CDR1 MNHEY, CDR2 SVGEGT. This CDR3 has 15 residues. The CDR3 coding sequence is TGTGCCAGCAGTTACCCGGCGGCAGGGTCCGATGAGCAGTTCTTC. Amino acids: CASSYPAAGSDEQFF.

CDR3 protein: CASSLWTGGTGELFF. The DNA of the CDR3 is TGCGCCAGCAGCTTGTGGACAGGCGGTACCGGGGAGCTGTTTTTT. V gene TRBV5-1 combines with J gene TRBJ2-2, with 7 nucleotides matching TRBD1. V lost 1 base and J lost 5; bases outside the gene matches: 5. Germline V CDR1 and CDR2: SGHRS, YFSETQ. The CDR3 runs to 15 residues.

This chain connects TRBV29-1 to TRBJ2-7; D is unresolved. From germline, CDR1 is SQVTM and CDR2 ANQGSEA. This CDR3 contains 13 residues. V dropped 4 bases and J dropped 0 bases, with 10 bases sitting between them. The DNA for the CDR3 is TGCAGCGTTGTTACCACCACCTCCTACGAGCAGTACTTC. It translates to CSVVTTTSYEQYF.

This clone was detected a few times. J is TRBJ1-5 and V is TRBV24-1; no clear D. There are 13 residues in the CDR3. Germline CDR1 and CDR2: KGHDR and SFDVKD. V lost 1 base to trimming and J lost 4 bases, with 4 bases between them. In DNA form, the CDR3 reads TGTGCCACCAGTGATTTCGGAAATCAGCCCCAGCATTTT. This codes for CATSDFGNQPQHF.